A single TCR beta chain is shown here with its context. What it recognizes is unknown. This sample is drawn from a study of cytomegalovirus exposure and HLA in healthy donors. Whole-study findings and limits: The investigators catalogued under 200 TCR beta chains as cytomegalovirus-associated. In a later analysis, at a false discovery rate of 0.05, 17,000 or so TCR beta sequences matched HLA alleles.

V shed 8 bases and J shed 2 bases, with 6 bases lying between them. The CDR3 has 11 amino acids. Looked up from germline, CDR1 is PRHDT and CDR2 is FYEKMQ (reference sequence). When sampled, the donors appeared nominally healthy, though they likely had unrecorded immune exposures. The PCR used 60 Vbeta and 13 Jbeta primers. Only in-frame clones appear in the TCRdb table, and some are missing; sequencing was by immunoSEQ multiplex PCR. There are about 170,000 clones in the sample, with roughly 0.83% held by the top ten. This chain connects TRBV13 to TRBJ2-5; maybe TRBD2 (6 bases). This TCR derives from a woman younger than 30 in good health and CMV-seropositive. Sequencing used PBMCs. The CDR3 DNA is TGTGCCAGCGGGGGGCAAGAGACCCAGTACTTC. As protein: CASGGQETQYF.